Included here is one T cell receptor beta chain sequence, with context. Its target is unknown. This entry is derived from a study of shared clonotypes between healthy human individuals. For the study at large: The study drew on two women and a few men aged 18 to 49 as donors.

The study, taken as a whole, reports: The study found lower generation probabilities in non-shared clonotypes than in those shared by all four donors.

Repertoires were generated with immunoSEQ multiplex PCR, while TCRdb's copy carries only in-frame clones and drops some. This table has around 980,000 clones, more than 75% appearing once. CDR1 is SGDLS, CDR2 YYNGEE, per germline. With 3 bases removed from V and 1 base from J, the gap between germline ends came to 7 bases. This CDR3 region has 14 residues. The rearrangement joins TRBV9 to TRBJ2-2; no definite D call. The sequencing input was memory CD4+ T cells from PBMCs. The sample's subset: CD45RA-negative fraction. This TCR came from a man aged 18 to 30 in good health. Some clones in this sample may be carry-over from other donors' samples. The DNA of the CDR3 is TGTGCCAGCAGCGCCGAAGTGAACACCGGGGAGCTGTTTTTT. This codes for CASSAEVNTGELFF.